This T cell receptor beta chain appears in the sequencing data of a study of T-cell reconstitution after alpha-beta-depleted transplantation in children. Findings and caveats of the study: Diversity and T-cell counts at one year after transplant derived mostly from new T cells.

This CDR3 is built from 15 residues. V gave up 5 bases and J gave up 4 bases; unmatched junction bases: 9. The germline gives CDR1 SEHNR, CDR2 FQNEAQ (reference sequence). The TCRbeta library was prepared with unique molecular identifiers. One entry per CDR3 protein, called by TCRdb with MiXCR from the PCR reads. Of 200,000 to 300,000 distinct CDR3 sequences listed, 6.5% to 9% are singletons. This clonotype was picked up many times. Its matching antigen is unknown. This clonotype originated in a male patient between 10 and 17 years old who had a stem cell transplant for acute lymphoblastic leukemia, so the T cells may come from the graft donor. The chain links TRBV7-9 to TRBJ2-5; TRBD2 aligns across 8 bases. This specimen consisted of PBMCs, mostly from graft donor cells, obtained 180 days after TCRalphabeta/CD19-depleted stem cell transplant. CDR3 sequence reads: CASSKGLGAPETQYF. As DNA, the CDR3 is TGTGCCAGCAGCAAGGGACTAGGGGCTCCAGAGACCCAGTACTTC.